Listed here are 21 T cell receptor beta chains from one sample, sequenced in a study of OX40 agonist ivuxolimab in advanced cancers. Data came from immunoSEQ multiplex PCR; TCRdb stores just in-frame clones and leaves some out. The sample gives 48,000 or so clones, 85% to 90% of which show up once; approximately 2% is in the top ten. This specimen was CD4+ or CD8+ T cells sorted from blood, taken in a trial of the OX40 agonist ivuxolimab. These receptors were taken from an adult with an advanced solid tumor such as melanoma, head and neck, liver or kidney cancer.

This clone was picked up a small number of times. The chain links TRBV12-5 to TRBJ1-4, with 12 positions matching TRBD1. V lost 5 bases, J lost 7 bases, and 2 bases stayed unmatched. Germline CDR1 LGHNT, CDR2 FRNRAP. This CDR3 comprises 14 residues. The CDR3 spells CASGGTGGVEKLFF. The CDR3, as DNA: TGTGCTAGTGGTGGGACAGGGGGCGTTGAAAAACTGTTTTTT.

The rearrangement uses TRBV29-1 and TRBJ1-2; D unclear. The CDR3 contains 9 residues. Trimming pared 3 bases from V and 6 bases from J, leaving 2 bases between. Germline V gene data show CDR1 as SQVTM and CDR2 as ANQGSEA. Written as DNA, the CDR3 is TGCAGCGTTGACGATGGCTACACCTTC. Amino acid sequence: CSVDDGYTF.

The CDR3 DNA reads as TGTGCCAGCTCACCACCTTCTTGGGTCCAGGGCGATGCTAACTATGGCTACACCTTC. This encodes CASSPPSWVQGDANYGYTF. The V call is TRBV18, the J call TRBJ1-2, with TRBD1 as a possible D gene (5 bases). Germline V gene lookup returns CDR1 KGHSH and CDR2 LQKENI. V was cut by 0 bases and J by 0 bases, with 20 bases left in between. The CDR3 is made up of 19 amino acids.

The chain employs TRBV27 and TRBJ2-2; D is ambiguous. The CDR3 runs to 12 residues. Germline V lookup: CDR1 MNHEY, CDR2 SMNVEV (reference sequence). V lost 3 bases and J 8 bases, leaving 7 bases between the germline ends. Here the CDR3 DNA reads TGTGCCAGCAGTTTGGTAAAGGGGGAGCTGTTTTTT. It translates to CASSLVKGELFF.

The chain joins TRBV7-9 to TRBJ1-1, with 9 nucleotides matching TRBD1. With 1 base clipped from V and 5 bases from J, the junction kept 5 bases outside the gene matches. Germline V lookup: CDR1 SEHNR, CDR2 FQNEAQ (reference sequence). There are 15 residues in the CDR3. The CDR3 DNA sequence: TGTGCCAGCAGCTTAGGGCCGACAGGGGGAACTGAAGCTTTCTTT. Translation: CASSLGPTGGTEAFF.

The chain couples TRBV2 to TRBJ2-3; TRBD2 aligns across 10 bases. Germline V gene sequence: CDR1 SNHLY, CDR2 FYNNEI. The CDR3 covers 15 residues. V lost 9 bases to trimming and J lost 2 bases; unmatched junction nucleotides: 8. CDR3 sequence: CARDSAGGITDTQYF. The CDR3 DNA follows: TGTGCCAGGGATTCAGCGGGGGGGATCACAGATACGCAGTATTTT.

The CDR3 DNA is TGTGCCAGCAGCCCAAGCGGGGACTCCTACAATGAGCAGTTCTTC. It translates to CASSPSGDSYNEQFF. The chain links TRBV11-3 to TRBJ2-1, with 7 bases that match TRBD2. CDR1 SGHNT and CDR2 YENEEA come from the germline V gene. The CDR3 has 15 amino acids. V dropped 5 bases and J dropped 0; count of bases not matched to a gene: 4.

Only one count was recorded for this clone. The chain has TRBV6-1 and TRBJ2-1; D is uncertain. The CDR3 contains 10 residues. Germline V CDR1 and CDR2: MNHNS, SASEGT. V was trimmed by 3 bases and J by 13 bases, leaving 7 bases between them. CDR3 loop: CASSEELQFF. As DNA, the CDR3 is TGTGCCAGCAGTGAGGAACTTCAGTTCTTC.

This clone was observed a few times. V gene TRBV19 combines with J gene TRBJ2-3; 7 positions agree with TRBD2. CDR1 and CDR2 (germline): LNHDA, SQIVND (reference sequence). CDR3 length: 15 residues. The V gene end was trimmed by 6 bases and the J gene end by 3 bases; junction bases not matched to a gene: 9. The CDR3 bases are TGTGCCAGTAGCCCAATAGCGGGCGCGACAGATACGCAGTATTTT. This translates into CASSPIAGATDTQYF.

The gene calls are TRBV6-5 and TRBJ2-2; no definite D call. The germline V and J ends were trimmed by 4 bases and 6 bases, with 9 bases remaining between them. CDR1 MNHEY and CDR2 SVGAGI come from the germline V gene. This CDR3 is 13 amino acids long. CDR3 loop: CASSLAQAGELFF. DNA for the CDR3: TGTGCCAGCAGTTTAGCTCAGGCCGGGGAGCTGTTTTTT.

This clone showed up just once. The chain combines TRBV2 with TRBJ2-3, with unresolved D. Germline V gene sequence: CDR1 SNHLY, CDR2 FYNNEI. V lost 5 bases and J 1 base, leaving 13 bases between the germline ends. CDR3 length equals 15 residues. CDR3 amino acids: CASSKDGLGTDTQYF. As DNA, the CDR3 is TGTGCCAGCAGTAAAGATGGCCTCGGCACAGATACGCAGTATTTT.

This clone was detected only a few times. The chain is built from TRBV19 and TRBJ2-7, with D uncertain. Looked up from germline, CDR1 is LNHDA and CDR2 is SQIVND (reference sequence). Deletions cut 4 bases from V and 4 bases from J, with 8 bases between. CDR3 length: 12 residues. CDR3 sequence reads: CASSTYGYEQYF. CDR3 nucleotide sequence: TGTGCCAGTAGTACATACGGTTACGAGCAGTACTTC.

The chain links TRBV21-1 to TRBJ2-2; no check of the table's D call, TRBD2, against the DNA was made. TRBV21-1 is recorded as a pseudogene. The CDR3 is made up of 14 amino acids. The CDR3 DNA reads TGTGCCAGCAGCAAAGTATCCGGCACCGGGGAGCTGTTTTTT. Protein: CASSKVSGTGELFF.

V is TRBV7-9 and J is TRBJ1-1, with D unresolved. In germline, CDR1 is SEHNR, CDR2 FQNEAQ (reference sequence). This CDR3 is built from 13 residues. V lost 1 base to trimming and J lost 5 bases, with 8 bases between them. In nucleotides, the CDR3 is TGTGCCAGCAGCTTAGGGTTTGGGACTGAAGCTTTCTTT. Translating gives CASSLGFGTEAFF.

J is TRBJ2-7 and V is TRBV5-1; D may match TRBD1 or TRBD2 (5 bases each). The germline V gene encodes CDR1 SGHRS and CDR2 YFSETQ. The CDR3 sequence is 15 residues long. Trimming cost V 5 bases and J 5 bases, with 20 bases left between them. This CDR3 is CASRPGLGQNDEQYF. CDR3 nucleotides: TGCGCCAGCAGACCGGGGCTGGGGCAGAACGACGAGCAGTACTTC.

This clone was counted a single time. The V and J genes are TRBV10-3 and TRBJ2-5, with D uncertain. Trimming left V 5 bases short and J 5 bases short, with 9 bases between. Germline assignment: CDR1 ENHRY and CDR2 SYGVKD. The CDR3 covers 12 residues. In DNA, the CDR3 is TGTGCCATCAGTACCACCGGGGAGACCCAGTACTTC. Encoded protein: CAISTTGETQYF.

This chain links TRBV6-5 with TRBJ2-1; 8 positions agree with TRBD1. The CDR3 covers 16 residues. With V trimmed by 2 bases and J by 4 bases, 7 bases remained unmatched. Germline CDR1 reads MNHEY; CDR2 reads SVGAGI. The CDR3, as DNA: TGTGCCAGCAGTTACGGCGACAGGGGAAGGTACAATGAGCAGTTCTTC. As protein: CASSYGDRGRYNEQFF.

This chain connects TRBV19 to TRBJ2-1, with no clear D. The CDR3 spans 15 residues. Germline V gene sequence: CDR1 LNHDA, CDR2 SQIVND (reference sequence). V gave up 0 bases and J gave up 9 bases, with 15 bases separating them. The CDR3 protein is CASSIEPGDRREQFF. The CDR3 DNA reads TGTGCCAGTAGTATAGAACCCGGAGATAGACGTGAGCAGTTCTTC.

The chain links TRBV19 to TRBJ2-3; D remains unclear. The V end lost 2 bases, the J end lost 3 bases, and 6 bases lay between the germline ends. Germline lookup yields CDR1 LNHDA and CDR2 SQIVND (reference sequence). The CDR3 totals 13 residues. DNA for the CDR3: TGTGCCAGTAGTATACTGGGAACAGATACGCAGTATTTT. Translated, it gives CASSILGTDTQYF. Combining the CDR3 with reference TRBV19 and TRBJ2-3 gives the whole variable domain DGGITQSPKYLFRKEGQNVTLSCEQNLNHDAMYWYRQDPGQGLRLIYYSQIVNDFQKGDIAEGYSVSREKKESFPLTVTSAQKNPTAFYLCASSILGTDTQYFGPGTRLTVL.

The V and J genes are TRBV19 and TRBJ2-2; no firm D call. Trimming cost V 6 bases and J 1 base, with 0 bases left between them. This CDR3 comprises 11 residues. CDR1 and CDR2 from the germline V gene are LNHDA and SQIVND (reference sequence). Here the CDR3 reads CASRNTGELFF. The CDR3 DNA is TGTGCCAGTAGGAACACCGGGGAGCTGTTTTTT.

The chain carries TRBV18 and TRBJ2-5; D ambiguous. V was clipped by 6 bases and J by 5 bases, with 7 bases between them. The length of the CDR3 is 11 residues. CDR1 is KGHSH and CDR2 is LQKENI in the germline V gene. CDR3 sequence: CASSSGETQYF. CDR3 nucleotides: TGTGCCAGCTCCTCCGGGGAGACCCAGTACTTC.